This TCR beta chain is drawn from a study of cytomegalovirus exposure and HLA in healthy donors. The CDR3 runs to 13 residues. Germline lookup yields CDR1 SNHLY and CDR2 FYNNEI. V lost 7 bases and J lost 0, with 10 bases in between. Primers for the PCR totalled 60 Vbeta and 13 Jbeta. The protocol was immunoSEQ multiplex PCR, while the TCRdb copy is restricted to in-frame clones and leaves out a portion. The table has about 91,000 clones, 64% seen once. General observations from the study: A later analysis linked a missense DCLRE1C variant to TCR beta V- and J-gene trimming. In an earlier analysis, about 87% or about 30%: the productive usage of most TCR beta V segments. An observed cluster of highly shared sequence variants was recorded as a likely sequencing artifact.

As to this clone: Its antigen is unknown.

Sequencing was done on a sample of PBMCs. The TCR comes from a human donor in good health. This chain connects TRBV2 to TRBJ2-7; D is ambiguous. The CDR3, as DNA: TGTGCCAGCAACTTTGAGAGCTCCTACGAGCAGTACTTC. It is translated as CASNFESSYEQYF.